The clone carrying this T cell receptor (beta chain) was found a few times. Its cognate antigen is unknown. Germline assignment: CDR1 LNHDA and CDR2 SQIVND (reference sequence). The CDR3 is 12 amino acids. Trimming took off 5 bases at V and 14 bases at J, with 13 bases between the two ends. In each case, RNA was isolated and then reverse transcribed into cDNA as the sequencing template. Clones were read by immunoSEQ multiplex PCR, and TCRdb kept only the in-frame ones, dropping some. The table lists some 190,000 clones, about three fifths of them singletons, with roughly 0.67% in the top ten. This record belongs to a study of CD8+ T cells in alopecia areata. General study findings and limits: Higher clonality and more expanded CD8+ clones appeared in lesional than normal scalp. Scalp samples also yield sequences of resident alphabeta T cells from normal skin.

Sample treatment: oral pan-JAK inhibitor, 5-10 mg twice daily. Researchers gathered lesional scalp punch biopsies and peripheral blood from patients with alopecia areata. PBMC-derived CD4+ and CD8+ T cells were sorted. The receptor's source is a human donor with alopecia areata. The sample in question was CD4+ T cells sorted from blood, obtained at week 4, from a patient treated with tofacitinib. This chain connects TRBV19 to TRBJ2-6; possible D gene TRBD2, 7 bases. DNA of the CDR3: TGTGCCAGTAGTGGGGGGGGCCCCCTCCTGACTTTC. This sequence encodes CASSGGGPLLTF.